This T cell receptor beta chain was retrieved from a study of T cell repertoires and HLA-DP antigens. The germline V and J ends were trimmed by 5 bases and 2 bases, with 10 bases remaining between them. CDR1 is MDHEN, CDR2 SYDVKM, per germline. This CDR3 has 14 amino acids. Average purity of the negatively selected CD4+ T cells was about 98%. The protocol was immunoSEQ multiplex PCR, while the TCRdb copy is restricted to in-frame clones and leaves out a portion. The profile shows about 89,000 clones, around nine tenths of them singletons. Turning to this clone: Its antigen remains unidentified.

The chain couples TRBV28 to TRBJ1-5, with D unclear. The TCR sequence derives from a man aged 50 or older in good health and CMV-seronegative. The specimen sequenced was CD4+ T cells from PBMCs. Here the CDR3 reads CASSHQDGNQPQHF. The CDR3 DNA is TGTGCCAGCAGTCATCAGGATGGCAATCAGCCCCAGCATTTT.